The 26 T cell receptor beta chains below all came from one sample that was sequenced in a study of T cell changes during pregnancy in multiple sclerosis. TCRdb keeps only in-frame clones here, not all; method: immunoSEQ multiplex PCR. The sample includes some 52,000 clones, more than 90% of them seen just once. Sequencing used CD4+ T cells from peripheral blood mononuclear cells, obtained before pregnancy. These receptors were taken from a female donor with multiple sclerosis, enrolled in a pregnancy study.

The chain uses TRBV18 and TRBJ1-4; D may be TRBD1 (6 bases). Germline V CDR1 and CDR2: KGHSH, LQKENI. This CDR3 has 15 amino acids. V dropped 1 base and J dropped 5 bases, with 11 bases sitting between them. CDR3 DNA: TGTGCCAGCTCACCACAGGACAGACAAAATGAAAAACTGTTTTTT. Its translation is CASSPQDRQNEKLFF.

This clone is a singleton in its sample. This chain uses TRBV25-1 with TRBJ2-3, with D possibly being TRBD1 (5 bases). The CDR3 has 14 amino acids. Trimming removed 2 bases at V and 0 bases at J, with 6 bases between. The V gene's germline CDR1 is MGHDK and CDR2 SYGVNS. CDR3 region: CASSEQGSTDTQYF. CDR3 coding DNA: TGTGCCAGCAGTGAACAGGGTAGCACAGATACGCAGTATTTT.

V gene TRBV5-1 combines with J gene TRBJ1-4; D remains unclear. CDR1 and CDR2 (germline): SGHRS, YFSETQ. CDR3 length: 16 residues. V lost 0 bases and J 10 bases, leaving 19 bases between the germline ends. The CDR3 DNA follows: TGCGCCAGCAGCTTGGGTGGGAGGCCCGAAAACGGAAAACTGTTTTTT. Its translation is CASSLGGRPENGKLFF.

The chain joins TRBV2 to TRBJ2-7, with D uncertain. Looked up from germline, CDR1 is SNHLY and CDR2 is FYNNEI. V lost 0 bases to trimming and J lost 11 bases, with 8 bases between them. The CDR3 extends over 11 amino acids. CDR3 in amino acids: CASSEARKEYF. CDR3 nucleotide sequence: TGTGCCAGCAGTGAAGCGCGGAAGGAGTACTTC.

The rearrangement joins TRBV19 to TRBJ1-2; TRBD1 matches at 10 bases. Trimming removed 6 bases from V and 4 bases from J; junction bases left unmatched: 2. Germline values: CDR1 LNHDA, CDR2 SQIVND (reference sequence). This CDR3 has 13 residues. This chain's CDR3 is CASRGQGFYGYTF. CDR3 coding DNA: TGTGCCAGTAGGGGACAGGGGTTCTATGGCTACACCTTC.

V usage is TRBV2 and J usage is TRBJ2-1; TRBD2 matches at 8 bases. The CDR3 has 14 amino acids. J lost 6 bases, V lost 9 bases, and 10 bases had no gene match. The germline V gene has CDR1 SNHLY and CDR2 FYNNEI. The CDR3 loop reads CASAGTRGGNEQFF. The CDR3 coding sequence is TGTGCCAGTGCCGGGACTAGGGGGGGCAATGAGCAGTTCTTC.

The genes are TRBV29-1 and TRBJ2-1; 13 nucleotides align to TRBD2. Germline V gene data show CDR1 as SQVTM and CDR2 as ANQGSEA. The CDR3 contains 15 residues. Trimming cost V 7 bases and J 0 bases; bases outside gene matches: 3. The CDR3 region has the DNA TGCAGCGCGGGACTAGCGGGGAGCTCCTACAATGAGCAGTTCTTC. Protein sequence: CSAGLAGSSYNEQFF.

This chain links TRBV6-6 with TRBJ1-2; tentatively, D is TRBD1 (5 bases). V was shortened by 10 bases and J by 4 bases, with 13 bases between the two germline ends. The CDR3 contains 12 residues. Germline V gene lookup returns CDR1 MNHNY and CDR2 SVGAGI (reference sequence). The CDR3 region has the DNA TGTGCCACAGCCCCTAGGGGCTATGGCTACACCTTC. Translating gives CATAPRGYGYTF.

The chain recombines TRBV27 with TRBJ2-1; TRBD2 matches at 10 bases. The ends lost 1 base at V and 0 bases at J; junction bases unmatched: 9. The CDR3 is made up of 19 amino acids. Germline V lookup: CDR1 MNHEY, CDR2 SMNVEV (reference sequence). DNA for the CDR3: TGTGCCAGCAGTTTATTTCGTAGCGGGAGGCTGAGCTCCTACAATGAGCAGTTCTTC. Translating it yields CASSLFRSGRLSSYNEQFF.

The chain joins TRBV29-1 to TRBJ1-2; TRBD1 matches 8 bases. The trim removed 5 bases at V and 7 bases at J, leaving 6 bases unmatched. Per the germline V gene, CDR1 is SQVTM and CDR2 is ANQGSEA. The CDR3 sequence is 12 residues long. The CDR3 loop reads CSVSGGVGGYTF. The CDR3 region has the DNA TGCAGCGTTTCAGGGGGCGTTGGTGGCTACACCTTC.

This clone appeared a single time. The chain recombines TRBV5-1 with TRBJ2-1; no clear D. Trimming removed 2 bases at V and 8 bases at J, with 17 bases between. Germline V gene sequence: CDR1 SGHRS, CDR2 YFSETQ. This CDR3 is built from 15 residues. The CDR3 sequence: CASSFEVAGLDEQFF. CDR3 nucleotide sequence: TGCGCCAGCAGCTTCGAGGTAGCTGGCTTGGATGAGCAGTTCTTC. Combining the CDR3 with reference TRBV5-1 and TRBJ2-1 gives the whole variable domain KAGVTQTPRYLIKTRGQQVTLSCSPISGHRSVSWYQQTPGQGLQFLFEYFSETQRNKGNFPGRFSGRQFSNSRSEMNVSTLELGDSALYLCASSFEVAGLDEQFFGPGTRLTVL.

V usage is TRBV11-3 and J usage is TRBJ2-2; D is ambiguous. In germline, CDR1 is SGHNT, CDR2 YENEEA. This CDR3 contains 13 residues. The V and J ends lost 1 base and 4 bases respectively, with 4 bases between them. The DNA for the CDR3 is TGTGCCAGCAGCTTAGCCCGCACCGGGGAGCTGTTTTTT. This encodes CASSLARTGELFF.

J is TRBJ1-2 and V is TRBV6-5, with no clear D. V was clipped by 2 bases and J by 3 bases, with 4 bases between them. Germline V gives CDR1 MNHEY, CDR2 SVGAGI. The length of the CDR3 is 12 residues. The DNA for the CDR3 is TGTGCCAGCAGTTACCCTGACTATGGCTACACCTTC. Its translation is CASSYPDYGYTF.

This rearrangement joins TRBV29-1 to TRBJ1-1, with 7 positions matching TRBD1. The ends lost 6 bases at V and 2 bases at J; junction bases unmatched: 9. This CDR3 is 14 amino acids long. Per germline, CDR1 SQVTM and CDR2 ANQGSEA. In DNA form, the CDR3 reads TGCAGCGTGAATCCGGCAGGGGGTAACACTGAAGCTTTCTTT. This codes for CSVNPAGGNTEAFF.

The V call is TRBV9, the J call TRBJ2-7; 12 bases are shared with TRBD2. Losses at the gene ends were 3 bases for V and 4 bases for J; bases not matched to a gene: 8. There are 16 residues in the CDR3. Germline CDR1 is SGDLS and CDR2 is YYNGEE. This chain's CDR3 is CASSAELAGGVYEQYF. CDR3 nucleotide sequence: TGTGCCAGCAGCGCGGAGCTAGCGGGAGGGGTGTACGAGCAGTACTTC.

The chain joins TRBV5-1 to TRBJ2-3; 9 bases line up with TRBD2. V lost 2 bases to trimming and J lost 6 bases; unmatched junction nucleotides: 4. The CDR3 spans 14 residues. CDR1 and CDR2 (germline): SGHRS, YFSETQ. For the CDR3, the DNA is TGCGCCAGCAGCTTAGCGGGAGGCGCCGATACGCAGTATTTT. This sequence encodes CASSLAGGADTQYF.

The DNA for the CDR3 is TGCGCCAGCAGCCGACAGGGGAGGACTGAAGCTTTCTTT. Translation: CASSRQGRTEAFF. The chain employs TRBV5-1 and TRBJ1-1; TRBD1 matches 8 bases. This CDR3 is 13 amino acids long. Looked up from germline, CDR1 is SGHRS and CDR2 is YFSETQ. Trimming cost V 4 bases and J 5 bases; bases outside gene matches: 4.

This rearrangement joins TRBV2 to TRBJ2-7; D is possibly TRBD1 (6 bases). V was cut by 5 bases and J by 6 bases, with 8 bases left in between. The CDR3 runs 11 residues. The germline CDR1 and CDR2 sequences are SNHLY and FYNNEI. CDR3 region: CASSYRAEQYF. CDR3 nucleotides: TGTGCCAGCAGTTACAGGGCCGAGCAGTACTTC.

CDR3 nucleotide sequence: TGTGCCAGCAGCTCTTTGAGGGGGCGGAAGGGGGACACTGAAGCTTTCTTT. Protein product: CASSSLRGRKGDTEAFF. V usage is TRBV5-6 and J usage is TRBJ1-1; 7 nucleotides match TRBD1. The CDR3 covers 17 residues. The J segment lost 3 bases and the V segment lost 3 bases, leaving 14 bases of the junction unmatched. Looked up from germline, CDR1 is SGHDT and CDR2 is YYEEEE.

The J gene is TRBJ1-4, the V gene TRBV11-1; TRBD1 is a possible D gene (6 bases). Trimming took off 5 bases at V and 7 bases at J, with 11 bases between the two ends. This CDR3 has 13 residues. Germline V CDR1 and CDR2: SGHAT, FQDESV (reference sequence). CDR3 DNA: TGTGCCAGCAGCAAAAGACAGGCTGAAAAACTGTTTTTT. This encodes CASSKRQAEKLFF. The variable domain in full, with the rest retrieved from reference TRBV11-1 and TRBJ1-4, is EAEVAQSPRYKITEKSQAVAFWCDPISGHATLYWYRQILGQGPELLVQFQDESVVDDSQLPKDRFSAERLKGVDSTLKIQPAELGDSAMYLCASSKRQAEKLFFGSGTQLSVL.

The chain carries TRBV30 and TRBJ2-2; no clear D gene. V was clipped by 4 bases and J by 3 bases, with 12 bases between them. The CDR3 has 14 amino acids. Germline V CDR1 and CDR2: GTSNPN, SVGIG (reference sequence). This CDR3 reads CAWKTQPHTGELFF. CDR3 coding DNA: TGTGCCTGGAAGACACAACCACACACCGGGGAGCTGTTTTTT.

The V and J genes are TRBV30 and TRBJ1-5; 10 bases fit TRBD1. Germline V gene sequence: CDR1 GTSNPN, CDR2 SVGIG (reference sequence). The CDR3 sequence is 16 residues long. V gave up 3 bases and J gave up 6 bases; unmatched junction bases: 11. In DNA form, the CDR3 reads TGTGCCTGGAGCGATATCCTAGGACAGGGGGTTCAGCCCCAGCATTTT. This translates into CAWSDILGQGVQPQHF.

The chain couples TRBV7-8 to TRBJ1-5; D may be TRBD1 (6 bases). The V gene lost 5 bases and the J gene lost 5 bases, with 10 bases spanning the gap. Germline CDR1 SGHVS, CDR2 FQNEAQ. CDR3 length: 13 amino acids. The CDR3 region is CASSQGGDQPQHF. CDR3 nucleotide sequence: TGTGCCAGCAGCCAAGGGGGGGATCAGCCCCAGCATTTT.

The count of this clone is one. The rearrangement links TRBV6-5 to TRBJ2-7, with 9 nucleotides matching TRBD1. CDR3 length equals 15 residues. V lost 5 bases and J lost 2; bases outside the gene matches: 7. Per the germline V gene, CDR1 is MNHEY and CDR2 is SVGAGI. The DNA for the CDR3 is TGTGCCAGCAGTCCTACAGGGGGCGGCCCCTACGAGCAGTACTTC. Amino acid sequence: CASSPTGGGPYEQYF.

The chain is built from TRBV5-5 and TRBJ1-2, with 10 positions matching TRBD1. V gave up 1 base and J gave up 0 bases; unmatched junction bases: 6. The CDR3 totals 17 residues. CDR1 SGHKS and CDR2 YYEKEE come from the germline V gene (reference sequence). CDR3 loop: CASSLYGQGDSNYGYTF. The DNA of the CDR3 is TGTGCCAGCAGCTTGTATGGACAGGGGGATTCTAACTATGGCTACACCTTC. The full variable domain, its missing parts supplied by reference TRBV5-5 and TRBJ1-2, is DAGVTQSPTHLIKTRGQQVTLRCSPISGHKSVSWYQQVLGQGPQFIFQYYEKEERGRGNFPDRFSARQFPNYSSELNVNALLLGDSALYLCASSLYGQGDSNYGYTFGSGTRLTVV.

This clone appeared once. The chain links TRBV6-1 to TRBJ1-1; 10 bases are shared with TRBD1. Germline V gene lookup returns CDR1 MNHNS and CDR2 SASEGT. The junction had 2 bases not matched to a gene; V was cut back by 1 base and J by 0 bases. The CDR3 is made up of 16 amino acids. As DNA, the CDR3 is TGTGCCAGCAGTGAAGTGGGGACAGGGGTGAACACTGAAGCTTTCTTT. The encoded protein is CASSEVGTGVNTEAFF.